This TCR beta chain is drawn from a study of blood T cell repertoires in COVID-19. Across the study: Specimens from acute and convalescent COVID-19 originated in the United States, Italy and Spain. The cDNA or gDNA used as material had been derived from T cells, B-cell-depleted T cells, or PBMCs.

Study processing details: Cell counts per sample came from amplifying reference gene primers. Generated by immunoSEQ multiplex PCR, the TCRdb table keeps only in-frame clones and is missing some. V and J calls and clone size follow that table, whereas D and trimming were derived from the DNA. Of some 93,000 clones in the sample, more than 75% were seen once. Germline V gene data show CDR1 as LNHDA and CDR2 as SQIVND (reference sequence). The CDR3 sequence is 15 residues long. Trimming stripped 5 bases from V and 2 bases from J, with 14 bases between. The sequence was obtained from a man aged 45-65 years with acute or convalescent COVID-19. The rearrangement uses TRBV19 and TRBJ2-3; perhaps TRBD2 as D (5 bases). Specimen: peripheral blood. CDR3 in amino acids: CASSDASGPTDTQYF. CDR3 coding DNA: TGTGCCAGTAGTGACGCAAGCGGTCCCACAGATACGCAGTATTTT.